A single sample gave rise to the 3 T cell receptor beta chains below, sequenced in a study of radiation and T cells in renal cell carcinoma. Time point indicated: blood 4 weeks post-SBRT, at nephrectomy. Treatment: 15 Gy SBRT to primary tumor, nephrectomy 4 weeks later. The data were produced by immunoSEQ multiplex PCR, yet TCRdb's version contains in-frame clones alone and is incomplete. The table includes 30,000 to 40,000 clones, approximately 81% detected once. The sequences come from blood, collected from a patient whose treatment included radiotherapy and nephrectomy. The receptors derive from a man in his 60s with renal cell carcinoma.

The chain uses TRBV6-6 and TRBJ1-4; 9 bases fit TRBD1. V lost 2 bases and J lost 7; bases outside the gene matches: 8. The CDR3 spans 16 residues. Germline CDR1 reads MNHNY; CDR2 reads SVGAGI (reference sequence). DNA of the CDR3: TGTGCCAGCAGTTACCTTAAGAGGACAGGGGCTGAAAAACTGTTTTTT. Its translation: CASSYLKRTGAEKLFF.

The rearrangement joins TRBV10-3 to TRBJ2-1; 10 nucleotides line up with TRBD2. V shed 10 bases and J 4 bases; nucleotides not matched to a gene: 7. This CDR3 has 14 amino acids. Germline loops: CDR1 ENHRY, CDR2 SYGVKD. CDR3 in DNA: TGTGCCACTCAATCTAGCGGGGGATACAATGAGCAGTTCTTC. This codes for CATQSSGGYNEQFF.

The rearrangement joins TRBV4-1 to TRBJ2-1; a possible D gene is TRBD2 (5 bases). The length of the CDR3 is 14 residues. V lost 2 bases and J lost 3, with 8 bases in between. Germline V gene sequence: CDR1 MGHRA, CDR2 YSYEKL. The CDR3 sequence: CASSQRDYYNEQFF. CDR3 coding DNA: TGCGCCAGCAGCCAAAGAGACTACTACAATGAGCAGTTCTTC.